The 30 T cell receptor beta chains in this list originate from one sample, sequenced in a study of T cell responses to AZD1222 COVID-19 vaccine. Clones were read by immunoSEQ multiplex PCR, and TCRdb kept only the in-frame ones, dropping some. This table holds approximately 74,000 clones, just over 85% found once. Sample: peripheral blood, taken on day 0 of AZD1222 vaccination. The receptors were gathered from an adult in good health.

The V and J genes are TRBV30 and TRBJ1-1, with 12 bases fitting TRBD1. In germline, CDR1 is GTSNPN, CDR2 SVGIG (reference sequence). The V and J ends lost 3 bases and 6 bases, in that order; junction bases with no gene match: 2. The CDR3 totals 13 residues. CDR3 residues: CAWRGQGASEAFF. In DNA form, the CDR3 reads TGTGCCTGGAGGGGACAGGGGGCATCTGAAGCTTTCTTT. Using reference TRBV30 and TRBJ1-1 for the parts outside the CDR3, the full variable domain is SQTIHQWPATLVQPVGSPLSLECTVEGTSNPNLYWYRQAAGRGLQLLFYSVGIGQISSEVPQNLSASRPQDRQFILSSKKLLLSDSGFYLCAWRGQGASEAFFGQGTRLTVV.

The CDR3 bases are TGTGCCAGCAGTCAGGGGGCGCGTGGAAACACCATATATTTT. Translation gives CASSQGARGNTIYF. This rearrangement joins TRBV2 to TRBJ1-3, with 8 bases identical to TRBD1. Germline CDR1 reads SNHLY; CDR2 reads FYNNEI. CDR3 length: 14 amino acids. V shed 5 bases and J 3 bases; nucleotides not matched to a gene: 3. The full variable domain, in which reference TRBV2 and TRBJ1-3 provide the parts outside the CDR3, is EPEVTQTPSHQVTQMGQEVILRCVPISNHLYFYWYRQILGQKVEFLVSFYNNEISEKSEIFDDQFSVERPDGSNFTLKIRSTKLEDSAMYFCASSQGARGNTIYFGEGSWLTVV.

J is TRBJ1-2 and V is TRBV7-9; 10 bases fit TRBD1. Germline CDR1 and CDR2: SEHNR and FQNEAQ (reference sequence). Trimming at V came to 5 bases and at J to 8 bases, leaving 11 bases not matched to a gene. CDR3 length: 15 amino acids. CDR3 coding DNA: TGTGCCAGCAGCCCTGACGGGGACAGGGGAGTGGGCTACACCTTC. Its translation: CASSPDGDRGVGYTF.

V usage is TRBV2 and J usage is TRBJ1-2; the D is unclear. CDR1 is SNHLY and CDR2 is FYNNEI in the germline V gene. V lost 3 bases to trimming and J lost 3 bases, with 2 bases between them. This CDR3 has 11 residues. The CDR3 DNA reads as TGTGCCAGCAGTGAGGACTATGGCTACACCTTC. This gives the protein CASSEDYGYTF.

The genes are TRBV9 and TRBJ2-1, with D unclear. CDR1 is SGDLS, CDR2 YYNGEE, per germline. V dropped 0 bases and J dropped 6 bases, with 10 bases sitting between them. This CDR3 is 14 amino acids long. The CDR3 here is CASSVAIVSNEQFF. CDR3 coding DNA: TGTGCCAGCAGCGTAGCCATAGTAAGCAATGAGCAGTTCTTC.

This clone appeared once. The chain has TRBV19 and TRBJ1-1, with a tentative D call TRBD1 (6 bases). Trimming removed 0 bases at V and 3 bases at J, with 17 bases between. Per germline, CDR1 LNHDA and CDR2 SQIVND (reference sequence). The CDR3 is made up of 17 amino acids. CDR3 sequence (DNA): TGTGCCAGTAGTATAGATGAGGGGGAGGTTAAGGACACTGAAGCTTTCTTT. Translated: CASSIDEGEVKDTEAFF.

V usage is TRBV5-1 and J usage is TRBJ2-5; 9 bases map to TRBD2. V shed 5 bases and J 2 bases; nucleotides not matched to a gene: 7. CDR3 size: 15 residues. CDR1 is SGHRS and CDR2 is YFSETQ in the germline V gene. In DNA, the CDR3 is TGCGCCAGCAGAGTTAGCGGGGGCCCACAAGAGACCCAGTACTTC. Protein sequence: CASRVSGGPQETQYF.

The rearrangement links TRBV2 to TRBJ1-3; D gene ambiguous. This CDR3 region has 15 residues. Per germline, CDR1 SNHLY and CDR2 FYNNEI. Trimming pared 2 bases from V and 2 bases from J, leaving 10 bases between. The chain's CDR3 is CASSESRGTGNTIYF. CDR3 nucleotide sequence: TGTGCCAGCAGTGAATCGCGGGGAACTGGAAACACCATATATTTT.

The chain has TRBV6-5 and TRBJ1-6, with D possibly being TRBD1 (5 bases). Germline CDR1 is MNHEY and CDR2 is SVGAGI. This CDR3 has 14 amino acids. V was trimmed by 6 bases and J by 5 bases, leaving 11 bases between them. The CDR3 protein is CASRVGQDNSPLHF. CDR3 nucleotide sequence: TGTGCCAGCAGGGTGGGGCAGGATAATTCACCCCTCCACTTT.

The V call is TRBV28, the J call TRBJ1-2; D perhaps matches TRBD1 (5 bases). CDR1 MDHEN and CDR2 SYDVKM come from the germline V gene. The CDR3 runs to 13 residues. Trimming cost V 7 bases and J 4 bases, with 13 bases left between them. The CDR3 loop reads CASTLGTAYGYTF. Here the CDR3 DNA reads TGTGCCAGCACGCTCGGGACGGCCTATGGCTACACCTTC.

The CDR3 sequence is CASSEEQADTQYF. DNA of the CDR3: TGTGCCAGCAGTGAAGAACAGGCAGATACGCAGTATTTT. The chain combines TRBV2 with TRBJ2-3; perhaps TRBD1 as D (5 bases). The germline V gene encodes CDR1 SNHLY and CDR2 FYNNEI. The CDR3 spans 13 residues. V was pared by 1 base and J by 4 bases, with 6 bases between.

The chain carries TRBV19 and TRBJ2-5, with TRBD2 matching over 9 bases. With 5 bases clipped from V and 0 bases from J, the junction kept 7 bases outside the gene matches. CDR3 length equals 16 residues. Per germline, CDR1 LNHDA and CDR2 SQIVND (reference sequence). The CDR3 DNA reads TGTGCCAGTAGTGACTCCAGCGGGAGGAACCAAGAGACCCAGTACTTC. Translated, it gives CASSDSSGRNQETQYF.

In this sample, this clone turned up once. The CDR3 coding sequence is TGTGCCATCAGTGATCAAGGACTAACCCGGCGCAATGAGCAGTTCTTC. It is translated as CAISDQGLTRRNEQFF. This chain connects TRBV10-3 to TRBJ2-1; possible D gene TRBD2, 6 bases. Germline V gene lookup returns CDR1 ENHRY and CDR2 SYGVKD. The ends were cut back, 3 bases at V and 6 bases at J, with 18 bases in the middle. The CDR3 runs 16 residues.

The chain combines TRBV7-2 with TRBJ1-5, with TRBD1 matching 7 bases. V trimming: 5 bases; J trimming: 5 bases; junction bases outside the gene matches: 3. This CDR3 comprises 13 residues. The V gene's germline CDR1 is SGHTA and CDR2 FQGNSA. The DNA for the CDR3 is TGTGCCAGCAGCCGGGACAGTGATCAGCCCCAGCATTTT. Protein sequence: CASSRDSDQPQHF.

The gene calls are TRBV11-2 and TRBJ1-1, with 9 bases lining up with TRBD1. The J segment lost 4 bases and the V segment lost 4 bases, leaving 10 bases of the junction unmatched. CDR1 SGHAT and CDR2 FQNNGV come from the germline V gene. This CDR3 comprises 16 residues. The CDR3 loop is CASSSTGTGTGTEAFF. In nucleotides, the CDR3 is TGTGCCAGCAGCTCGACCGGGACAGGGACGGGCACTGAAGCTTTCTTT.

The CDR3 here is CASSQEYGGAEAFF. In DNA form, the CDR3 reads TGTGCCAGCAGCCAAGAATACGGGGGGGCTGAAGCTTTCTTT. The chain has TRBV3-1 (or the pseudogene TRBV3-2) and TRBJ1-1, with a possible D match to TRBD1 (5 bases). Germline CDR1 is LGHDT and CDR2 is YNNKEL (reference sequence). V lost 0 bases and J lost 6, with 11 bases in between. The length of the CDR3 is 14 residues.

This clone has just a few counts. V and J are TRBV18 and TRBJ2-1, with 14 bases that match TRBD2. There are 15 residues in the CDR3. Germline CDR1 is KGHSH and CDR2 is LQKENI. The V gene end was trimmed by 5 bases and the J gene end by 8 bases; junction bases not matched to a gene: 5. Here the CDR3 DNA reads TGTGCCAGCTCATGGGGACTAGCGGGAGAGGATGAGCAGTTCTTC. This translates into CASSWGLAGEDEQFF.

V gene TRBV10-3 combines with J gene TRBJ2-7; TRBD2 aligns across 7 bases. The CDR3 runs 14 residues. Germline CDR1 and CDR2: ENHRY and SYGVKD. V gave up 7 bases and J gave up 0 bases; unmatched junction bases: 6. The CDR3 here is CAIIQAGISYEQYF. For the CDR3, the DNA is TGTGCCATCATTCAAGCGGGGATCTCCTACGAGCAGTACTTC.

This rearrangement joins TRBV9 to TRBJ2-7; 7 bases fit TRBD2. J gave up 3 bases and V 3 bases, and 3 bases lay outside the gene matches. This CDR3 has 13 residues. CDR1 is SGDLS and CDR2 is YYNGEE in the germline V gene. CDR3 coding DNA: TGTGCCAGCAGCGGCTCGGGGGGCTACGAGCAGTACTTC. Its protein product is CASSGSGGYEQYF.

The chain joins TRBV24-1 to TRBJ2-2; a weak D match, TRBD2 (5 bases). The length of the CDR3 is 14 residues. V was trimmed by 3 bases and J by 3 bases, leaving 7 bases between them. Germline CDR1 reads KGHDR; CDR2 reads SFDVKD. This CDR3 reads CATSDIGDTGELFF. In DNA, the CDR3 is TGTGCCACCAGTGATATCGGGGACACCGGGGAGCTGTTTTTT.

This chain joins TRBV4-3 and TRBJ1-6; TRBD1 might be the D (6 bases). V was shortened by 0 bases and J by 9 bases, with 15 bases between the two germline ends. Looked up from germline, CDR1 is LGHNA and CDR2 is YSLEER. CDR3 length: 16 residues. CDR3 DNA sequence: TGCGCCAGCAGCCAAGAGATGGGACAATGGCGTTCACCCCTCCACTTT. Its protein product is CASSQEMGQWRSPLHF.

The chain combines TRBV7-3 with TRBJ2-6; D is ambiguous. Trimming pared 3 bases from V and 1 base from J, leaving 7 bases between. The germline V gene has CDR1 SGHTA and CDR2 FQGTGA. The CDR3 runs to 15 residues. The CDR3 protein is CASSFPGSGANVLTF. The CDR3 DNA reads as TGTGCCAGCAGCTTCCCGGGTTCTGGGGCCAACGTCCTGACTTTC.

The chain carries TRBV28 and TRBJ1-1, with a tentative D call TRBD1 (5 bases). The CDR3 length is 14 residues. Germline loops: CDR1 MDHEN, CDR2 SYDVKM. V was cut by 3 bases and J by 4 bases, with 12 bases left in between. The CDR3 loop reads CASSFGGDATEAFF. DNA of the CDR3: TGTGCCAGCAGTTTTGGCGGGGACGCCACTGAAGCTTTCTTT.

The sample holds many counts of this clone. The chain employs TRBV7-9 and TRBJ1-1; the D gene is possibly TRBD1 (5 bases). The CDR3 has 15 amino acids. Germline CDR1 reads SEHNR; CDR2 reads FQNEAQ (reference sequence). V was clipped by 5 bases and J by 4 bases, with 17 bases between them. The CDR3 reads CASSPQSGTRTEAFF. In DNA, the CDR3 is TGTGCCAGCAGCCCTCAATCCGGGACTCGCACTGAAGCTTTCTTT. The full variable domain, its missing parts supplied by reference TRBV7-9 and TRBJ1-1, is DTGVSQNPRHKITKRGQNVTFRCDPISEHNRLYWYRQTLGQGPEFLTYFQNEAQLEKSRLLSDRFSAERPKGSFSTLEIQRTEQGDSAMYLCASSPQSGTRTEAFFGQGTRLTVV.

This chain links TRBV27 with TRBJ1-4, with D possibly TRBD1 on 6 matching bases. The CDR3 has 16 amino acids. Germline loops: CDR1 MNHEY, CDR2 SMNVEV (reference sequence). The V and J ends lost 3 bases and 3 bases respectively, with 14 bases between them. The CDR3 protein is CASSLVMGAANEKLFF. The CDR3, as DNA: TGTGCCAGCAGTTTGGTAATGGGGGCCGCTAATGAAAAACTGTTTTTT.

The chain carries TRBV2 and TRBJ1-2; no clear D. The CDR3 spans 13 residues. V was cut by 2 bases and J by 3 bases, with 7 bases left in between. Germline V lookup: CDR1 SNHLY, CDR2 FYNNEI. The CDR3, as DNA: TGTGCCAGCAGTGAAATGGCTGACTATGGCTACACCTTC. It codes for CASSEMADYGYTF. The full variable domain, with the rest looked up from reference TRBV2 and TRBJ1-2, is EPEVTQTPSHQVTQMGQEVILRCVPISNHLYFYWYRQILGQKVEFLVSFYNNEISEKSEIFDDQFSVERPDGSNFTLKIRSTKLEDSAMYFCASSEMADYGYTFGSGTRLTVV.

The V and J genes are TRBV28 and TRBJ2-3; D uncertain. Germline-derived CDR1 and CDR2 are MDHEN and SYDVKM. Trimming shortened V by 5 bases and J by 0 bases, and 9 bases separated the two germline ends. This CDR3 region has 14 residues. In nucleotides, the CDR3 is TGTGCCAGCAGTCCTCTCTCTAGCACAGATACGCAGTATTTT. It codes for CASSPLSSTDTQYF.

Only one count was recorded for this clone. CDR3 protein: CATSESSGGSYNEQFF. In DNA, the CDR3 is TGTGCCACCAGTGAGTCTAGCGGGGGCTCCTACAATGAGCAGTTCTTC. The chain employs TRBV24-1 and TRBJ2-1, with 10 bases fitting TRBD2. With 4 bases clipped from V and 0 bases from J, the junction kept 2 bases outside the gene matches. Germline assignment: CDR1 KGHDR and CDR2 SFDVKD. The CDR3 sequence is 16 residues long.

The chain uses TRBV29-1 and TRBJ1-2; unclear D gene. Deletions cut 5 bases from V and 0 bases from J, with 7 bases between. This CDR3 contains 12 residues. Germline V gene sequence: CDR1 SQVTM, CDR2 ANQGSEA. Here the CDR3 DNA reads TGCAGCGTTCAGGCTACTAACTATGGCTACACCTTC. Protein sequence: CSVQATNYGYTF.

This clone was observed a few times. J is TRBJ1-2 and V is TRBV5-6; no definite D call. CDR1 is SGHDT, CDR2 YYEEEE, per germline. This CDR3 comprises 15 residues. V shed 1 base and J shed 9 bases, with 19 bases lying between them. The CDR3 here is CASSLPGEASSSYTF. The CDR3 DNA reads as TGTGCCAGCAGCTTGCCCGGCGAAGCGTCCTCGAGCTACACCTTC.